The subject of this entry is one TCR beta chain. The ends lost 5 bases at V and 3 bases at J; junction bases unmatched: 6. Germline CDR1 reads MNHEY; CDR2 reads SVGAGI. The CDR3 totals 15 residues. The source of the sample is a study of blood T cell repertoires in COVID-19. Across the study: Samples representing acute and convalescent COVID-19 were sourced from the United States, Italy and Spain. T cells, B-cell-depleted T cells, or PBMCs supplied cDNA or gDNA.

How the authors handled the data: Reference gene primer amplification gave estimated nucleated cell counts. Profiling relied on immunoSEQ multiplex PCR, and the TCRdb table lists in-frame clones only, not all of them. V, J and clone size reflect that table, while D and trimming were determined from the DNA. The data hold some 87,000 clones, with around 80% observed a single time. The sequenced material came from peripheral blood. This sequence originates from a human donor in a cohort sampled during active COVID-19. The V gene is TRBV6-5, the J gene TRBJ2-1; 8 bases are shared with TRBD1. The CDR3, as DNA: TGTGCCAGCAGTAGTACCGGGACAGGCTACAATGAGCAGTTCTTC. It specifies CASSSTGTGYNEQFF.